This is a list of T cell receptor beta chains from one sample in a study of OX40 agonist ivuxolimab in advanced cancers. Sequencing used immunoSEQ multiplex PCR; TCRdb keeps in-frame clones, though not all of them. The data hold 42,000 or so clones, with 85% to 90% observed a single time. The sequencing here drew on CD4+ or CD8+ T cells sorted from blood, taken in a trial of the OX40 agonist ivuxolimab. Every receptor here comes from an adult with an advanced solid tumor such as melanoma, head and neck, liver or kidney cancer. The CDR3 runs from the conserved cysteine through the conserved F or W. Fields, in order: D gene, clone size, V gene, J gene, CDR3 protein, CDR3 DNA. A D gene is named only where the DNA matches it firmly. Clone size appears in some rows only: once, few, many, or a class for an expanded clone.

NA	NA	TRBV10-1	TRBJ2-5	CASSAVIGEETQYF	TGCGCCAGCAGTGCAGTCATCGGGGAGGAGACCCAGTACTTC
NA	once	TRBV5-1	TRBJ2-2	CASSLGVVKTGELFF	TGCGCCAGCAGCTTGGGCGTTGTAAAGACCGGGGAGCTGTTTTTT
TRBD2	NA	TRBV28	TRBJ2-5	CASKPSGVVRETQYF	TGTGCCAGCAAACCTAGCGGGGTGGTACGAGAGACCCAGTACTTC
TRBD1	NA	TRBV27	TRBJ1-4	CASSPGGAGGNEKLFF	TGTGCCAGCAGTCCCGGGGGAGCAGGGGGTAATGAAAAACTGTTTTTT
NA	NA	TRBV27	TRBJ2-7	CASSLFGTEAYEQYF	TGTGCCAGCAGTTTATTTGGGACGGAAGCCTACGAGCAGTACTTC
NA	NA	TRBV29-1	TRBJ1-1	CSVVPNLANTEAFF	TGCAGCGTTGTACCCAATTTGGCGAACACTGAAGCTTTCTTT
TRBD1	NA	TRBV6-6	TRBJ1-1	CASSTRDRGRIEAFF	TGTGCCAGCAGTACCCGGGACAGGGGGCGCATTGAAGCTTTCTTT
TRBD1	NA	TRBV19	TRBJ2-1	CASRSQGARIEQFF	TGTGCCAGTAGGTCACAGGGGGCGAGAATTGAGCAGTTCTTC
NA	once	TRBV6-1	TRBJ1-2	CASSLASGNFGYTF	TGTGCCAGCAGCTTGGCCTCGGGGAATTTTGGCTACACCTTC
NA	NA	TRBV19	TRBJ2-3	CASTGGGASTDTQYF	TGTGCCAGTACCGGAGGGGGGGCCAGCACAGATACGCAGTATTTT
NA	NA	TRBV28	TRBJ2-7	CASSSHSLAIEQYF	TGTGCCAGCAGTTCCCACTCCCTAGCGATCGAGCAGTACTTC
TRBD2	NA	TRBV7-9	TRBJ2-5	CASSFSGGDVETQYF	TGTGCCAGCAGCTTCAGCGGGGGGGACGTGGAGACCCAGTACTTC
NA	NA	TRBV21-1	TRBJ2-3	CASSITGTLAGGQITDTQYF	TGTGCCAGCAGCATAACAGGTACGCTAGCGGGAGGCCAGATAACAGATACGCAGTATTTT
NA	NA	TRBV4-2	TRBJ2-1	CASSQGISGGYNEQFF	TGTGCCAGCAGCCAAGGAATCTCGGGCGGCTACAATGAGCAGTTCTTC
NA	NA	TRBV11-2	TRBJ1-5	CASSRSPTGNQPQHF	TGTGCCAGCAGCCGCTCCCCCACAGGGAATCAGCCCCAGCATTTT
TRBD1	NA	TRBV18	TRBJ1-1	CASSPGGQANTEAFF	TGTGCCAGCTCACCAGGGGGACAGGCGAACACTGAAGCTTTCTTT
NA	NA	TRBV7-2	TRBJ2-5	CASSLAGGGGTQYF	TGTGCCAGCAGCTTGGCAGGCGGCGGAGGGACCCAGTACTTC
TRBD1	NA	TRBV28	TRBJ2-1	CASSRTGAVYNEQFF	TGTGCCAGCAGCAGGACAGGAGCCGTTTACAATGAGCAGTTCTTC
TRBD1	NA	TRBV2	TRBJ2-7	CASRPDRGSYEQYF	TGTGCCAGCAGGCCGGACAGGGGATCCTACGAGCAGTACTTC
NA	NA	TRBV5-1	TRBJ1-4	CASSPGTANEKLFF	TGCGCCAGCAGCCCCGGGACGGCGAATGAAAAACTGTTTTTT
NA	once	TRBV2	TRBJ2-7	CASSDPTGPYEQYF	TGTGCCAGCAGTGATCCGACAGGCCCCTACGAGCAGTACTTC
NA	NA	TRBV11-2	TRBJ2-7	CASSLVQGGEQYF	TGTGCCAGCAGCTTAGTTCAGGGGGGCGAGCAGTACTTC
TRBD1	NA	TRBV25-1	TRBJ2-1	CASSEYPGQGYNEQFF	TGTGCCAGCAGTGAATACCCGGGACAGGGCTACAATGAGCAGTTCTTC
NA	NA	TRBV9	TRBJ1-1	CASSATEGTEAFF	TGTGCCAGCAGCGCCACAGAGGGCACTGAAGCTTTCTTT
NA	NA	TRBV9	TRBJ2-3	CASSPRGTDTQYF	TGTGCCAGCAGCCCGAGAGGTACAGATACGCAGTATTTT
NA	NA	TRBV10-3	TRBJ2-3	CAISENRDTDTQYF	TGTGCCATCAGTGAGAACCGGGACACAGATACGCAGTATTTT
NA	NA	TRBV13	TRBJ2-3	CASSLVSDTQYF	TGTGCCAGCAGCTTAGTTTCAGATACGCAGTATTTT
TRBD1	few	TRBV7-9	TRBJ2-5	CASSFYRGLQETQYF	TGTGCCAGCAGCTTTTACAGGGGCCTCCAAGAGACCCAGTACTTC
TRBD2	NA	TRBV9	TRBJ2-1	CASSPTGTSFYNEQFF	TGTGCCAGCAGCCCGACCGGGACTAGCTTCTACAATGAGCAGTTCTTC
NA	few	TRBV19	TRBJ1-2	CASSIPGHGYGYTF	TGTGCCAGTAGTATTCCGGGACACGGCTATGGCTACACCTTC
NA	NA	TRBV29-1	TRBJ2-7	CSVRGSYEQYF	TGCAGCGTTCGGGGGAGCTACGAGCAGTACTTC
NA	NA	TRBV6-1	TRBJ1-5	CASSDGTLGLRPQHF	TGTGCCAGCAGTGACGGGACGCTCGGTCTCCGACCCCAGCATTTT
TRBD1	few	TRBV2	TRBJ1-6	CASSEGTGNSPLHF	TGTGCCAGCAGTGAAGGGACAGGGAATTCACCCCTCCACTTT
TRBD2	NA	TRBV28	TRBJ2-1	CASTANLAESSYNEQFF	TGTGCCAGCACCGCCAACCTAGCGGAGAGCTCCTACAATGAGCAGTTCTTC
NA	NA	TRBV5-8	TRBJ2-2	CASSLEVFSGELFF	TGTGCCAGCAGCTTAGAGGTGTTCAGCGGGGAGCTGTTTTTT
NA	NA	TRBV28	TRBJ1-3	CASTRTQGNTIYF	TGTGCCAGCACTCGGACACAGGGAAACACCATATATTTT
NA	NA	TRBV10-3	TRBJ2-5	CAISASTRAQETQYF	TGTGCCATCAGCGCCTCAACCAGAGCCCAAGAGACCCAGTACTTC
NA	NA	TRBV19	TRBJ2-1	CASSIGPGMGPGQFF	TGTGCCAGTAGTATCGGGCCAGGGATGGGCCCGGGCCAGTTCTTC
TRBD1	NA	TRBV5-1	TRBJ1-1	CASSLRDRGRTEAFF	TGCGCCAGCAGCCTTCGGGACAGGGGGCGAACTGAAGCTTTCTTT
TRBD1	few	TRBV5-1	TRBJ2-7	CASSSRGHPTYEQYF	TGCGCCAGCAGCTCCAGGGGGCATCCCACCTACGAGCAGTACTTC
TRBD2	once	TRBV27	TRBJ2-7	CASQRAGVVEEQYF	TGTGCCTCCCAGAGGGCGGGAGTTGTGGAGGAGCAGTACTTC
TRBD2	NA	TRBV10-1	TRBJ2-1	CASSETSGGWNEQFF	TGCGCCAGCAGTGAAACTAGCGGGGGGTGGAATGAGCAGTTCTTC
NA	few	TRBV18	TRBJ1-5	CASSPVRNSNQPQHF	TGTGCCAGCTCACCAGTCAGAAATAGCAATCAGCCCCAGCATTTT
TRBD1	few	TRBV19	TRBJ2-2	CASSIDGTAAGELFF	TGTGCCAGTAGTATCGATGGGACAGCAGCCGGGGAGCTGTTTTTT
NA	NA	TRBV18	TRBJ2-3	CASSPPGQGTRGTQYF	TGTGCCAGCTCACCACCGGGCCAGGGGACACGAGGTACGCAGTATTTT
NA	NA	TRBV9	TRBJ2-1	CASSPSENEQFF	TGTGCCAGCAGCCCCTCGGAGAATGAGCAGTTCTTC
TRBD2	NA	TRBV5-4	TRBJ2-3	CASSLQAGGPPDTQYF	TGTGCCAGCAGCTTGCAGGCGGGGGGGCCCCCAGATACGCAGTATTTT
NA	NA	TRBV7-2	TRBJ2-5	CASSLDLVGGTQYF	TGTGCCAGCAGCTTAGACTTAGTAGGGGGGACCCAGTACTTC
NA	NA	TRBV5-4	TRBJ2-2	CASSFESNTGELFF	TGTGCCAGCAGCTTTGAGTCGAACACCGGGGAGCTGTTTTTT
TRBD1	NA	TRBV30	TRBJ1-6	CAGAWTGGQSPLHF	TGTGCCGGCGCCTGGACAGGGGGTCAATCACCCCTCCACTTT
NA	NA	TRBV6-5	TRBJ2-7	CASSYSGGPSYEQYF	TGTGCCAGCAGTTACTCGGGGGGGCCCTCCTACGAGCAGTACTTC
TRBD1	once	TRBV6-6	TRBJ2-3	CASTTGATDTQYF	TGTGCCAGCACGACAGGGGCGACAGATACGCAGTATTTT
TRBD1	once	TRBV6-6	TRBJ1-2	CASTRQGGDGYTF	TGTGCCAGCACGAGACAGGGCGGGGATGGCTACACCTTC
NA	NA	TRBV6-1	TRBJ2-1	CASSDGQIDYNEQFF	TGTGCCAGCAGTGACGGGCAGATTGATTACAATGAGCAGTTCTTC
TRBD1	NA	TRBV23-1	TRBJ2-2	CASSLGTANTGELFF	TGCGCCAGCAGTCTAGGGACAGCGAACACCGGGGAGCTGTTTTTT
NA	NA	TRBV6-1	TRBJ2-1	CASSESGSDYNEQFF	TGTGCCAGCAGTGAAAGCGGTTCTGACTACAATGAGCAGTTCTTC
TRBD2	NA	TRBV11-3	TRBJ2-2	CASSLDQSSGTGELFF	TGTGCCAGCAGCTTAGATCAGTCTAGCGGCACCGGGGAGCTGTTTTTT
TRBD1	once	TRBV6-1	TRBJ2-7	CASSVTGSSEQYF	TGTGCCAGCAGTGTGACAGGGTCTAGCGAGCAGTACTTC
NA	NA	TRBV21-1	TRBJ2-5	CASSKVPKAKRGTSYQETQYF	TGTGCCAGCAGCAAAGTCCCAAAGGCGAAGCGGGGGACCTCGTACCAAGAGACCCAGTACTTC